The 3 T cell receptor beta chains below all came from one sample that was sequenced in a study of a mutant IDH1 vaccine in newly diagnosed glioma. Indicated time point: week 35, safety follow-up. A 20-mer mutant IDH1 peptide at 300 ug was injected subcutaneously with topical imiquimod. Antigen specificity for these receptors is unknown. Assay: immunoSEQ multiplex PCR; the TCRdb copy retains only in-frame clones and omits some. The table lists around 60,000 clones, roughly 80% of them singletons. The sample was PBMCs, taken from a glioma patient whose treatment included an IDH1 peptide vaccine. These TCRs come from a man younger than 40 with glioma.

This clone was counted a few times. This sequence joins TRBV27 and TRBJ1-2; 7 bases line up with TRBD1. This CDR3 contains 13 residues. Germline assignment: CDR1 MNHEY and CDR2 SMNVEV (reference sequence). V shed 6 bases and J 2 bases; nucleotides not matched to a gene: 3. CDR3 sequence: CASRKQGNYGYTF. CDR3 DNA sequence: TGTGCCAGCAGGAAACAGGGGAACTATGGCTACACCTTC.

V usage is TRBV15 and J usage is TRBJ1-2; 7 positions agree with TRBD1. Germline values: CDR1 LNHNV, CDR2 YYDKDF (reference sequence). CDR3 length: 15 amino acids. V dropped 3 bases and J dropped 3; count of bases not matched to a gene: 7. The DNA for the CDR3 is TGTGCCACCAGCAGGACGGACAGGTCCGACTATGGCTACACCTTC. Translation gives CATSRTDRSDYGYTF.

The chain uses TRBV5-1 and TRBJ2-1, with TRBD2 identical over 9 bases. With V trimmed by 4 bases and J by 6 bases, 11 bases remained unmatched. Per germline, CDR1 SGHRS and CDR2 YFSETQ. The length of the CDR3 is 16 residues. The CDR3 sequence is CASSLLPAGGLNEQFF. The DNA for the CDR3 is TGCGCCAGCAGCCTCCTCCCTGCGGGGGGGCTCAATGAGCAGTTCTTC. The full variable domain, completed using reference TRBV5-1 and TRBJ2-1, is KAGVTQTPRYLIKTRGQQVTLSCSPISGHRSVSWYQQTPGQGLQFLFEYFSETQRNKGNFPGRFSGRQFSNSRSEMNVSTLELGDSALYLCASSLLPAGGLNEQFFGPGTRLTVL.